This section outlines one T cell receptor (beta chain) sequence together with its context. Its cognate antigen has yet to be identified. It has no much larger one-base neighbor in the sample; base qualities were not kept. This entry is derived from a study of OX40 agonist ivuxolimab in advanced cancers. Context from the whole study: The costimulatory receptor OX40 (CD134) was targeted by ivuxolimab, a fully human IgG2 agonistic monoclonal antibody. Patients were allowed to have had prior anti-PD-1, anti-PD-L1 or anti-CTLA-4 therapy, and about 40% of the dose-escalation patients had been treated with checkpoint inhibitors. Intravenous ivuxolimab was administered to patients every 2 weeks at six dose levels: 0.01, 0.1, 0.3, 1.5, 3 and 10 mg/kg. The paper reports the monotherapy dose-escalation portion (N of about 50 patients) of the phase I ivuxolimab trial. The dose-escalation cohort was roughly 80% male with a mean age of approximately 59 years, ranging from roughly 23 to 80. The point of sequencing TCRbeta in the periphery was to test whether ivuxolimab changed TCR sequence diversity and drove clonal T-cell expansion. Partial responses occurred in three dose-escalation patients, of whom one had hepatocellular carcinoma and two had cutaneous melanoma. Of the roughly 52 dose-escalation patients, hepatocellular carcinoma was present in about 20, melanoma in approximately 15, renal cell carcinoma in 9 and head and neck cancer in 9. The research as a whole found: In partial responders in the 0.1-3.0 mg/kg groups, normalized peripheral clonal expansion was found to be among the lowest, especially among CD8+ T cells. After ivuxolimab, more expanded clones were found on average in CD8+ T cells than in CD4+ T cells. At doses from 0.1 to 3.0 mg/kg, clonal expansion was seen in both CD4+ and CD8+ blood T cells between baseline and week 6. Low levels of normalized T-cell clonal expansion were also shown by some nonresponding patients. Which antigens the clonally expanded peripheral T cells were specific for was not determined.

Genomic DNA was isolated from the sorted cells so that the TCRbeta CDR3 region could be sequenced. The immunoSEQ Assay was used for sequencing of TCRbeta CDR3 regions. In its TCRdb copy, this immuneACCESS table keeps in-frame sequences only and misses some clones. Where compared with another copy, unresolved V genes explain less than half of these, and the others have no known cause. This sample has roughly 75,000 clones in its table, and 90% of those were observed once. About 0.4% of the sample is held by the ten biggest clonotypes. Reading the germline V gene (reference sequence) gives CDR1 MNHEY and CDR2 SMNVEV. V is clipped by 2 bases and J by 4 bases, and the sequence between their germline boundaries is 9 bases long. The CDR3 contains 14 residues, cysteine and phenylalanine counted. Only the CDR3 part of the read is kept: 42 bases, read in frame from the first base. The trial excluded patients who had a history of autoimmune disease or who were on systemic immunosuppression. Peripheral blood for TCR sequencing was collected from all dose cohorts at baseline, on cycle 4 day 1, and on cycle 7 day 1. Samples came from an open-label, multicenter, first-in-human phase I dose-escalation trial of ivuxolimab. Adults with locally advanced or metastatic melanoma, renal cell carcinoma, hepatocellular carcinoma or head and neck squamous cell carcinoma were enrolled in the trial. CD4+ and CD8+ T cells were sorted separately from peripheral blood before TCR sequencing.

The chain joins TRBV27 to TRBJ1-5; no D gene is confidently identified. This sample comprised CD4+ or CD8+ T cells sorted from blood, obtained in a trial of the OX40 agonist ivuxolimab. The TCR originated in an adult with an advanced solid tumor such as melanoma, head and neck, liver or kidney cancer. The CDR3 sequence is CASSLGPPNQPQHF. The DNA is TGTGCCAGCAGTTTAGGCCCTCCGAATCAGCCCCAGCATTTT.